This note documents a single TCR beta chain sequence. Its antigen is currently not known. There are no base qualities to consult, and no much larger clone falls within one base. The entire amount of isolated RNA was reverse transcribed using the High Capacity cDNA Reverse Transcription Kit, so the sequenced TCRB transcripts were expressed ones. Naive, central memory and regulatory T cell samples underwent deep immunoSEQ sequencing, averaging around 4 million total reads per sample. After sorted cells were lysed in RLT buffer, RNA was extracted with DNase-treated RNeasy Micro or Mini kits, with the choice depending on cell number. To prevent cross-contamination, every cell subset was processed on its own, while patient and healthy donor samples were processed together. TCRB sequences were amplified from cDNA with the immunoSEQ multiplex PCR, producing 87-bp fragments spanning the CDR3 region. Sequencing of the amplicons was done on the Illumina HiSeq platform. Per the original workflow: PCR bias was computationally corrected using synthetic template baselines, reads within Hamming distance 2 were collapsed, and singletons that could not be merged were discarded. Reads were aligned against IMGT to assign V, D and J genes, CDR3 length and insertions or deletions at six rearrangement sites. Within each subset, clonotype counts were normalized to sorted cell number, after which true diversity and Gini coefficients were computed with the tcR R package. The overlap coefficient, calculated on TCRB nucleotide sequences, was used to measure repertoire sharing. Out-of-frame TCRB sequences from naive cells were analyzed to stand in for the pre-selection repertoire. TCRdb limited this immuneACCESS table to in-frame rearrangements with V and J called. A share of clones is missing; checked studies link under half to unresolved V genes, and the rest is unexplained. V, J and clone size reflect that table, while D and trimming were determined from the DNA. This sample gives 900,000 or so clones in total; roughly 15% of them show up just once. 0.02% to 0.025% of the sample is in the top ten clones.

The data stem from a study of beta chain features in type 1 diabetes listed by TCRdb under 2018. About the investigation overall: Mean age, gender distribution, total cell number and subset yield did not differ between patients and healthy donors. A total of 100 million to 110 million sorted cells were examined across all samples, and a strong correlation was observed between cell number per subset and RNA yield. In the study, recently diagnosed type 1 diabetes patients and matched healthy donors were compared on the TCRB repertoires of their sorted circulating CD4+ T cell subsets. Regulatory and stem cell-like memory subsets were isolated from only 8 patients and roughly eight healthy donors, whereas naive and central memory subsets came from all 28 donors.

V has 4 bases trimmed and J has 8 bases trimmed; junction bases matching no gene number 10. For CDR1 and CDR2, the germline V gene lists SGHDT and YYEEEE. The CDR3 runs 14 residues from the cysteine to the phenylalanine. Here the CDR3 DNA is all that survives: 42 bases in frame from base 1. What the research found in general, with its limitations: At VDJ recombination sites, patients with type 1 diabetes made fewer insertions and deleted more nucleotides, a pattern implying thymic rearrangement abnormalities. Naive, central memory and regulatory TCRB repertoires appeared to be more similar among patients than among healthy donors. Sequencing cDNA rather than genomic DNA could over-represent highly expressing activated cells, although activation and CD3 levels did not differ between groups. In all four CD4+ subsets, TCRB CDR3 length was moderately but significantly shorter in type 1 diabetes patients. PCR may preferentially amplify shorter templates, but because patient and control samples were amplified and corrected together, any resulting skew would affect both groups equally. Because the HLA sub-analyses included only small numbers of individuals, any influence of HLA type on TCRB rearrangement was left unresolved.

Each donor gave one peripheral blood draw, about 110 mL on average, collected into heparinised tubes. Naive, central memory, regulatory and stem cell-like memory CD4+ T cells were sorted on a BD FACSAria II using a panel including CD45RO, CCR7, CD25, CD127, CD95 and CD27. A purity above 95% was achieved for all sorted populations. PBMCs were isolated immediately by Lymphoprep density gradient centrifugation and stained directly without culture. To minimize batch effects, samples were stained and sorted in pairs, one healthy donor with one patient per experiment. This receptor chain uses TRBV5-6 and TRBJ1-2; 8 central bases correspond to TRBD1. This TCR was recovered from a woman aged 18-29 years in good health. Sequenced sample: naive CD4+ T cells from blood. The cell subset or site label of this sample denotes: true naive CD4+ T cells. For the CDR3, the sequence is CASSKGQGGWGYTF. Here is the DNA: TGTGCCAGCAGCAAAGGACAGGGTGGTTGGGGCTACACCTTC.